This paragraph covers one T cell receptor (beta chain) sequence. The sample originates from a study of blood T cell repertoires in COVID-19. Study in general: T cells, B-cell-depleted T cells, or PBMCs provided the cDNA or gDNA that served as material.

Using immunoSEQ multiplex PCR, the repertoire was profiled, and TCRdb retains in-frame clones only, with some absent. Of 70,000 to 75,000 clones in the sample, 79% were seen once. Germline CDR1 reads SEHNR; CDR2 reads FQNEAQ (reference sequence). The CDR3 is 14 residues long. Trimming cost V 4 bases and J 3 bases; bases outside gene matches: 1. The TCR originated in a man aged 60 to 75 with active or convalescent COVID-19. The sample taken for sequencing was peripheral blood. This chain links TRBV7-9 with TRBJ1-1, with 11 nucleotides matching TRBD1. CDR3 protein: CASSSGQGDTEAFF. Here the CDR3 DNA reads TGTGCCAGCAGCTCGGGACAGGGGGACACTGAAGCTTTCTTT.